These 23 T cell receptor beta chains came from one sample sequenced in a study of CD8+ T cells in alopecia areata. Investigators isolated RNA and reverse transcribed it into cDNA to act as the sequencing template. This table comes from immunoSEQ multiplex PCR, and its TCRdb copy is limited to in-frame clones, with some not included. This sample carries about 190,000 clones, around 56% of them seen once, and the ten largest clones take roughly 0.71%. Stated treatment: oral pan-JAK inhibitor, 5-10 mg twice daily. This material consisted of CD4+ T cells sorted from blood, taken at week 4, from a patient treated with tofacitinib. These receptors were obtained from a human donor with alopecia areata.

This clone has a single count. For the CDR3, the DNA is TGTGCCAGCAGCCAAGAGAGGGTCGGCTACACCTTC. Translating it yields CASSQERVGYTF. The rearrangement links TRBV14 to TRBJ1-2; unclear D gene. V dropped 0 bases and J dropped 8 bases, with 7 bases sitting between them. This CDR3 contains 12 residues. Germline values: CDR1 SGHDN, CDR2 FVKESK.

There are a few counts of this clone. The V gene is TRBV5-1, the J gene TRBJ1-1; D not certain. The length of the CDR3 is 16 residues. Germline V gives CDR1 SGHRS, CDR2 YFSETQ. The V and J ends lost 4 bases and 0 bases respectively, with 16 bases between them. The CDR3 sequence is CASSPTNPRLNTEAFF. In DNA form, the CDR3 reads TGCGCCAGCAGCCCGACGAATCCGCGGTTGAACACTGAAGCTTTCTTT.

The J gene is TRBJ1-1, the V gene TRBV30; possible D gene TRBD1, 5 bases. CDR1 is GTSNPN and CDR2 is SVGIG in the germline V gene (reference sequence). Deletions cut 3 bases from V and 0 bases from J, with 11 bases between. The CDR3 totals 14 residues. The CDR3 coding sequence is TGTGCCTGGAGAGTGTGGGGCCTGAACACTGAAGCTTTCTTT. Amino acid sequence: CAWRVWGLNTEAFF.

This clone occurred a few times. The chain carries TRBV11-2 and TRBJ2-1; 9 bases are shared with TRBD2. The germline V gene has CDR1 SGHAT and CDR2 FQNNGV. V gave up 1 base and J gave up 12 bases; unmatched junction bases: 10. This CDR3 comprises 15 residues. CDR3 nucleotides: TGTGCCAGCAGCTTAGGAGGCGGGAGGGCCAGGGTGCAGTTCTTC. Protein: CASSLGGGRARVQFF.

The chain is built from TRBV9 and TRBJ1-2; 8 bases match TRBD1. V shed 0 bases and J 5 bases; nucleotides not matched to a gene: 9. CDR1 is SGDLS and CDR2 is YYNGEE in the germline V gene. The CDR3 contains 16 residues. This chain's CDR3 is CASSVDGTGGEYGYTF. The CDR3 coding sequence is TGTGCCAGCAGCGTAGATGGTACAGGGGGTGAATATGGCTACACCTTC.

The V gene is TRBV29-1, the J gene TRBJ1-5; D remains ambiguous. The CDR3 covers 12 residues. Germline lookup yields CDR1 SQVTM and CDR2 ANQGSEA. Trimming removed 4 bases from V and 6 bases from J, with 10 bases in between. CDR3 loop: CSVGEVGQPQHF. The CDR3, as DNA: TGCAGCGTTGGGGAGGTTGGTCAGCCCCAGCATTTT. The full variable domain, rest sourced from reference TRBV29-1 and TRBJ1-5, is SAVISQKPSRDICQRGTSLTIQCQVDSQVTMMFWYRQQPGQSLTLIATANQGSEATYESGFVIDKFPISRPNLTFSTLTVSNMSPEDSSIYLCSVGEVGQPQHFGDGTRLSIL.

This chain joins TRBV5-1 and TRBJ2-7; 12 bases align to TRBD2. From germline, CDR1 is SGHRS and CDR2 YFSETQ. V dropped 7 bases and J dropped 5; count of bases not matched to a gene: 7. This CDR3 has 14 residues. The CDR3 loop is CASGSSGRVNEQYF. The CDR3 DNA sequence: TGCGCCAGCGGCTCTAGCGGGAGGGTCAACGAGCAGTACTTC.

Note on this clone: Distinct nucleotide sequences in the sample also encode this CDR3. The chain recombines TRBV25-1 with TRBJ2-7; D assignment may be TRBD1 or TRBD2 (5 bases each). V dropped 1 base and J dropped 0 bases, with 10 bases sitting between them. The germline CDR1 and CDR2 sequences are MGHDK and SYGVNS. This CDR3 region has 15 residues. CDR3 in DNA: TGTGCCAGCAGTGAATCTGGGGGTGGCTCCTACGAGCAGTACTTC. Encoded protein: CASSESGGGSYEQYF.

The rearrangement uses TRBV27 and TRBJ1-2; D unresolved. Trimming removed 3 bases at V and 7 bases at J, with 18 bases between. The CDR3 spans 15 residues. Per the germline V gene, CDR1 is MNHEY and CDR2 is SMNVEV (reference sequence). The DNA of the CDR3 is TGTGCCAGCAGTTTCGAAGGCAGAGGGTGGGCTGGCTACACCTTC. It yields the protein CASSFEGRGWAGYTF.

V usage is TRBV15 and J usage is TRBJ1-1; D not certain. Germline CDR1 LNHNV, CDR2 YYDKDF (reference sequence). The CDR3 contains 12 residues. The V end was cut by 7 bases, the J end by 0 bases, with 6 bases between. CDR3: CATTDVNTEAFF. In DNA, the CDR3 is TGTGCCACCACAGACGTGAACACTGAAGCTTTCTTT.

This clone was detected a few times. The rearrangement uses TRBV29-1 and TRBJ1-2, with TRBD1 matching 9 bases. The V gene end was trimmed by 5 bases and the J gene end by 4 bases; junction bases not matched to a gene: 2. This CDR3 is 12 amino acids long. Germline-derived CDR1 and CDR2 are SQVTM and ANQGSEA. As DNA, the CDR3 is TGCAGCGTTTGGGACAGGGTCTATGGCTACACCTTC. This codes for CSVWDRVYGYTF.

CDR3 coding DNA: TGCAGCGGCAGGGGAAGGGAGACCCAGTACTTC. This gives the protein CSGRGRETQYF. V and J are TRBV29-1 and TRBJ2-5, with D tentatively TRBD1 (6 bases). V was shortened by 7 bases and J by 5 bases, with 11 bases between the two germline ends. This CDR3 is 11 amino acids long. In germline, CDR1 is SQVTM, CDR2 ANQGSEA.

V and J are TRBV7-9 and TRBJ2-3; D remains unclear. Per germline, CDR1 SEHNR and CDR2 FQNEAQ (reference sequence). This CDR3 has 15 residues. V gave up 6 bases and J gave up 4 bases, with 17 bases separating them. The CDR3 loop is CASSAYGEGPDTQYF. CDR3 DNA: TGTGCCAGCAGTGCTTATGGAGAAGGACCAGATACGCAGTATTTT.

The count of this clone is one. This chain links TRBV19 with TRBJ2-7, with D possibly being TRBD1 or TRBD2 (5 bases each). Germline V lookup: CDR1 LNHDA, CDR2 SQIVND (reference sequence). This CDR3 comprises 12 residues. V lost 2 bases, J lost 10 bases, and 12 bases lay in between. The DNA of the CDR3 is TGTGCCAGTAGTATAAGAGGGGTCGAACAGTACTTC. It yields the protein CASSIRGVEQYF.

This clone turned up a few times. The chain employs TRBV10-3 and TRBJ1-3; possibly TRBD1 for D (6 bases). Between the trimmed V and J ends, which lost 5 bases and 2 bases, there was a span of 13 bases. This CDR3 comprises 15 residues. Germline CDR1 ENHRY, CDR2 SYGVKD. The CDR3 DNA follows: TGTGCCATCAGTAACAGGGTCGAAACTGGAAACACCATATATTTT. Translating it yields CAISNRVETGNTIYF.

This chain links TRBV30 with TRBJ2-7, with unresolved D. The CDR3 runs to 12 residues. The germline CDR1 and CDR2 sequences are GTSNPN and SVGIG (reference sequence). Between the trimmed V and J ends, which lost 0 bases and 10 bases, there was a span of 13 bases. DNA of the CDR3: TGTGCCTGGAGTGTACCTGGGAACCGTCAGTACTTC. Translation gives CAWSVPGNRQYF.

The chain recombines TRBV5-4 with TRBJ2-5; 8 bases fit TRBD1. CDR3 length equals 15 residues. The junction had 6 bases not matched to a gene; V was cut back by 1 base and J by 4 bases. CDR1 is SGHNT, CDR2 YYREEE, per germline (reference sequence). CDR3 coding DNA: TGTGCCAGCAGCTTGTCAGGGGGCGGATTAGAGACCCAGTACTTC. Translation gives CASSLSGGGLETQYF.

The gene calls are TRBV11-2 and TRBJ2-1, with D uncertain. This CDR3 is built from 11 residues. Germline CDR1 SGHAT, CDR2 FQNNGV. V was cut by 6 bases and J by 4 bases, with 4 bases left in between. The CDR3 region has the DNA TGTGCCAGCAGAAGGTACAATGAGCAGTTCTTC. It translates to CASRRYNEQFF.

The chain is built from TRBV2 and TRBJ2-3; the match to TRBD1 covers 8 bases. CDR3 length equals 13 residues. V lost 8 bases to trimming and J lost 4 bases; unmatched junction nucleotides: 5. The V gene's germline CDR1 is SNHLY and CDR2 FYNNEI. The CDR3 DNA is TGTGCCAGCTTTCGACAGGGGCCAGATACGCAGTATTTT. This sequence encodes CASFRQGPDTQYF. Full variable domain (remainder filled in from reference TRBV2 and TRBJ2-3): EPEVTQTPSHQVTQMGQEVILRCVPISNHLYFYWYRQILGQKVEFLVSFYNNEISEKSEIFDDQFSVERPDGSNFTLKIRSTKLEDSAMYFCASFRQGPDTQYFGPGTRLTVL.

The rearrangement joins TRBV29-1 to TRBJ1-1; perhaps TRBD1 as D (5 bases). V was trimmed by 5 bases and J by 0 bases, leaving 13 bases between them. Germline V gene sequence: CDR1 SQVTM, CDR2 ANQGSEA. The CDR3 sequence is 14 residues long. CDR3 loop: CSVLTGDMNTEAFF. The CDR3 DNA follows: TGCAGCGTTCTCACAGGAGACATGAACACTGAAGCTTTCTTT.

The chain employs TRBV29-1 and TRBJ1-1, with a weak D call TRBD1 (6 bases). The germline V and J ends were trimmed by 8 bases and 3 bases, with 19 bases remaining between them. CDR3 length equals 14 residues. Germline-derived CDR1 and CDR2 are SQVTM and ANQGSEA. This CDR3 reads CSTNMGGSDTEAFF. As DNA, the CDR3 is TGCAGCACTAATATGGGGGGCTCGGACACTGAAGCTTTCTTT.

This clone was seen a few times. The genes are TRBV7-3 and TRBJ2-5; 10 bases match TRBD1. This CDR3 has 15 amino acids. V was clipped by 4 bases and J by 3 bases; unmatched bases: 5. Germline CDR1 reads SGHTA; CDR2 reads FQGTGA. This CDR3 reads CASSSTGGGKETQYF. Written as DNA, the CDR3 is TGTGCCAGCAGCTCGACAGGGGGCGGCAAAGAGACCCAGTACTTC.

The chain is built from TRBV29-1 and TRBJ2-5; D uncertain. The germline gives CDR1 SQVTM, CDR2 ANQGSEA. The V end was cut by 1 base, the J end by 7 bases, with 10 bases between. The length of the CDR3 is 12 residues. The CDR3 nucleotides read TGCAGCGTTGAAGGGGTCCCCGGGACCCAGTACTTC. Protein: CSVEGVPGTQYF.